One and the same sample provided the 31 T cell receptor beta chains below, sequenced in a study of regulatory T cells in long-lasting Graves disease. Regarding time point: newly diagnosed GD, antithyroid drugs for less than 3 months. The TCR library was made from RNA extracted from PBMCs. Through Arm-PCR of CDR3 regions and iRepertoire HTBI primers, TCR beta libraries were built. Each CDR3 protein is one row after TCRdb ran MiXCR on the multiplex PCR reads. Of around 360,000 distinct CDR3 sequences in the sample, around 15% were seen once. In addition, the sample was reused for a study of T cells in Graves' hyperthyroidism and ophthalmopathy.

Sequenced here: peripheral blood mononuclear cells (PBMCs), sampled at new diagnosis, from a patient treated with antithyroid drugs. These receptors were taken from a woman under 30 with Graves disease.

In regard to this clonotype: A much larger clone lies one base from this, so it may be a read error. The CDR3, as DNA: TGTGCCGGCAGCTTAGCATTTTCCGGGACAGGGGCGCCTCCCTACGAGCAGTACTTC. It yields the protein CAGSLAFSGTGAPPYEQYF. The genes are TRBV7-2 and TRBJ2-7, with 10 bases aligning to TRBD1. The CDR3 covers 19 residues. CDR1 is SGHTA and CDR2 is FQGNSA in the germline V gene. Together with reference TRBV7-2 and TRBJ2-7, the CDR3 gives the full variable domain: GAGVSQSPSNKVTEKGKDVELRCDPISGHTALYWYRQSLGQGLEFLIYFQGNSAPDKSGLPSDRFSAERTGGSVSTLTIQRTQQEDSAVYLCAGSLAFSGTGAPPYEQYFGPGTRLTVT.

The chain links TRBV20-1 to TRBJ2-1; D not certain. V was clipped by 1 base and J by 8 bases, with 15 bases between them. The CDR3 totals 14 residues. From germline, CDR1 is DFQATT and CDR2 SNEGSKA (reference sequence). CDR3 DNA sequence: TGCAGTGCTAGAGGTCGCCCGGGTGGGCATGAGCAGTTCTTC. Its translation: CSARGRPGGHEQFF.

As for this clonotype: A read error is possible here, since a much larger clone lies one base away. DNA for the CDR3: TGTGCCAGCAGTTACTCGTGGAACACCGGGGAGCTGTTTTTT. Protein sequence: CASSYSWNTGELFF. The gene calls are TRBV6-4 and TRBJ2-2; D gene unclear. Germline CDR1 is MRHNA and CDR2 is SNTAGT. The CDR3 is made up of 14 amino acids.

Ten or more counts support this clonotype. V gene TRBV6-1 combines with J gene TRBJ1-2; D is ambiguous. Between the trimmed V and J ends, which lost 4 bases and 0 bases, there was a span of 18 bases. Germline loops: CDR1 MNHNS, CDR2 SASEGT. CDR3 length equals 17 residues. This chain's CDR3 is CASSGPWAGRPNYGYTF. The CDR3 DNA reads TGTGCCAGCAGTGGGCCATGGGCCGGACGACCTAACTATGGCTACACCTTC.

This clonotype was found a few times. Written as DNA, the CDR3 is TGTGCCAGCAGGGACAGAGAGAGGCAAAACACCATATATTTT. As protein: CASRDRERQNTIYF. The chain joins TRBV6-1 to TRBJ1-3, with D perhaps matching TRBD1 (6 bases). The germline V and J ends were trimmed by 6 bases and 6 bases, with 15 bases remaining between them. CDR3 length: 14 residues. CDR1 is MNHNS, CDR2 SASEGT, per germline.

The chain carries TRBV12-3 or TRBV12-4 and TRBJ2-5, with TRBD2 identical over 8 bases. The CDR3 has 14 amino acids. The V segment lost 6 bases and the J segment 2 bases; nucleotides outside the gene matches: 5. CDR3 sequence reads: CASSSSGLQETQYF. DNA of the CDR3: TGTGCCAGCAGCTCTAGCGGGCTGCAAGAGACCCAGTACTTC.

This clonotype was found a few times. The rearrangement links TRBV12-3 or TRBV12-4 to TRBJ2-5, with D possibly being TRBD1 (6 bases). CDR3 length: 13 amino acids. Trimming cost V 6 bases and J 5 bases, with 13 bases left between them. CDR3 amino acids: CASRRGTRETQYF. The CDR3 nucleotides read TGTGCCAGCAGGAGGGGGACACGGGAGACCCAGTACTTC.

The chain joins TRBV6-4 to TRBJ2-6; a possible D gene is TRBD2 (5 bases). Germline lookup yields CDR1 MRHNA and CDR2 SNTAGT. This CDR3 is built from 15 residues. Trimming took off 3 bases at V and 4 bases at J, with 10 bases between the two ends. The CDR3 is CASSEAAEGANVLTF. The CDR3 region has the DNA TGTGCCAGCAGTGAAGCGGCTGAGGGGGCCAACGTCCTGACTTTC.

This clonotype has at least ten counts. This chain joins TRBV12-3 or TRBV12-4 and TRBJ2-7; D remains unclear. The CDR3 totals 14 residues. The V end was cut by 3 bases, the J end by 0 bases, with 9 bases between. The CDR3 spells CASSLVWNSYEQYF. The CDR3, as DNA: TGTGCCAGCAGTTTGGTCTGGAACTCCTACGAGCAGTACTTC.

Concerning this clonotype: This may be a read error, as it is one base from a much larger clone. The chain uses TRBV20-1 and TRBJ2-1; the D call may be TRBD1 or TRBD2 (6 bases each). The J call may be in error: the DNA end matches TRBJ2-5 better. There are 11 residues in the CDR3. Germline V gene lookup returns CDR1 DFQATT and CDR2 SNEGSKA (reference sequence). The CDR3 is CSAEGGEPQYF. The CDR3 DNA is TGCAGTGCTGAGGGGGGAGAGCCCCAGTACTTC.

This clonotype was observed many times. The chain links TRBV12-3 or TRBV12-4 to TRBJ2-2, with D perhaps matching TRBD1 (5 bases). Trimming shortened V by 2 bases and J by 5 bases, and 9 bases separated the two germline ends. This CDR3 spans 14 amino acids. The CDR3 sequence: CASSLSDNTGELFF. The DNA of the CDR3 is TGTGCCAGCAGTTTATCGGACAATACCGGGGAGCTGTTTTTT.

This clonotype came up many times. The chain combines TRBV7-8 with TRBJ2-5; TRBD2 might be the D (6 bases). Per germline, CDR1 SGHVS and CDR2 FQNEAQ. V was pared by 5 bases and J by 4 bases, with 20 bases between. There are 16 residues in the CDR3. This chain's CDR3 is CASSDPTRGVGETQYF. The CDR3 DNA sequence: TGTGCCAGCAGCGATCCCACGCGGGGCGTGGGAGAGACCCAGTACTTC. The whole variable domain, filled in from reference TRBV7-8 and TRBJ2-5, reads GAGVSQSPRYKVAKRGQDVALRCDPISGHVSLFWYQQALGQGPEFLTYFQNEAQLDKSGLPSDRFFAERPEGSVSTLKIQRTQQEDSAVYLCASSDPTRGVGETQYFGPGTRLLVL.

Ten or more counts support this clonotype. This chain uses TRBV29-1 with TRBJ2-3; D is perhaps TRBD1 or TRBD2 (7 bases each). Looked up from germline, CDR1 is SQVTM and CDR2 is ANQGSEA. Trimming pared 8 bases from V and 4 bases from J, leaving 13 bases between. This CDR3 has 12 residues. For the CDR3, the DNA is TGCAGCTCACAGGGGAGGGCAGATACGCAGTATTTT. Its translation is CSSQGRADTQYF.

This clonotype was picked up many times. The rearrangement joins TRBV28 to TRBJ1-1, with D unresolved. The CDR3 totals 15 residues. V lost 5 bases and J lost 0, with 13 bases in between. Germline CDR1 is MDHEN and CDR2 is SYDVKM. The CDR3 here is CASSSAAAMNTEAFF. DNA for the CDR3: TGTGCCAGCAGTAGCGCCGCAGCGATGAACACTGAAGCTTTCTTT.

This clonotype came up a few times. The genes are TRBV11-3 and TRBJ2-3; D possibly corresponds to TRBD2 (5 bases). This CDR3 region has 16 residues. The V gene's germline CDR1 is SGHNT and CDR2 YENEEA. With 1 base removed from V and 5 bases from J, the gap between germline ends came to 16 bases. The CDR3: CASSLVASTHGDTQYF. The CDR3 nucleotides read TGTGCCAGCAGCTTAGTGGCTAGCACCCACGGAGATACGCAGTATTTT.

This chain links TRBV11-3 with TRBJ2-7; TRBD1 matches at 10 bases. This CDR3 is 16 amino acids long. CDR1 and CDR2 from the germline V gene are SGHNT and YENEEA. Germline trimming cut 5 bases from V and 1 base from J; bases unmatched to any gene: 8. The DNA for the CDR3 is TGTGCCAGCAGCCAATTAGCGGGACAGGGGTCCTACGAGCAGTACTTC. Translating it yields CASSQLAGQGSYEQYF.

The table lists this clonotype with a few counts. The chain employs TRBV7-3 and TRBJ2-1, with D hard to call. CDR3 size: 15 residues. Looked up from germline, CDR1 is SGHTA and CDR2 is FQGTGA. V lost 4 bases, J lost 2 bases, and 12 bases lay in between. This CDR3 is CASSYGVGPYNEQFF. In nucleotides, the CDR3 is TGTGCCAGCAGCTACGGAGTAGGCCCCTACAATGAGCAGTTCTTC.

As regards this clonotype: This could be a read error, since a much larger clone is one nucleotide away. The V and J genes are TRBV5-1 and TRBJ1-2; no clear D. Germline assignment: CDR1 SGHRS and CDR2 YFSETQ. The CDR3 is made up of 14 amino acids. In nucleotides, the CDR3 is TGCGCCAGCAGCTTTGATGAAATGGGATATGGCTGCACCTTC. It yields the protein CASSFDEMGYGCTF.

The chain couples TRBV9 to TRBJ1-2; a possible D gene is TRBD1 (6 bases). This CDR3 contains 16 residues. The germline V gene encodes CDR1 SGDLS and CDR2 YYNGEE. The V end was cut by 3 bases, the J end by 8 bases, with 23 bases between. The CDR3 loop is CASSEIDDRFSGGYTF. CDR3 coding DNA: TGTGCCAGCAGCGAGATTGACGACAGGTTTAGTGGAGGCTACACCTTC.

Ten or more counts support this clonotype. The rearrangement joins TRBV28 to TRBJ1-1, with unresolved D. V lost 2 bases, J lost 5 bases, and 9 bases lay in between. Germline CDR1 MDHEN, CDR2 SYDVKM. The CDR3 has 13 residues. CDR3 loop: CASSLAPGTEAFF. The CDR3 DNA reads as TGTGCCAGCAGTTTAGCGCCGGGGACTGAAGCTTTCTTT. The full variable domain, rest sourced from reference TRBV28 and TRBJ1-1, is DVKVTQSSRYLVKRTGEKVFLECVQDMDHENMFWYRQDPGLGLRLIYFSYDVKMKEKGDIPEGYSVSREKKERFSLILESASTNQTSMYLCASSLAPGTEAFFGQGTRLTVV.

V is TRBV6-1 and J is TRBJ2-3; 12 bases line up with TRBD2. CDR3 length equals 16 residues. Germline V gives CDR1 MNHNS, CDR2 SASEGT. Trimming took 6 bases from V and 4 from J; bases not matched to a gene: 8. CDR3 sequence (DNA): TGTGCCAGCAGGTCCTACCTAGCGGGAGGGGCAGATACGCAGTATTTT. Translating gives CASRSYLAGGADTQYF.

This clonotype was seen a handful of times. This chain uses TRBV4-2 with TRBJ1-2; D is unresolved. The V gene's germline CDR1 is LGHNA and CDR2 YNFKEQ. This CDR3 region has 16 residues. Trimming shortened V by 1 base and J by 3 bases, and 15 bases separated the two germline ends. Here the CDR3 DNA reads TGTGCCAGCAGCCAAGTAAATATGGGATTCGACTATGGCTACACCTTC. Its translation is CASSQVNMGFDYGYTF.

A word on this clonotype: This CDR3 is missing its conserved last phenylalanine or tryptophan, likely due to a read error. The V gene is TRBV7-6, the J gene TRBJ1-2; D gene uncertain. Germline CDR1 reads SGHVS; CDR2 reads FNYEAQ. Trimming pared 0 bases from V and 5 bases from J, leaving 7 bases between. This CDR3 comprises 13 residues. The DNA for the CDR3 is TGTGCCAGCAGCTTAGCCTCGGGGTATGGCTACACCCTC. Protein sequence: CASSLASGYGYTL.

Details on this clonotype: This sequence may be a read error, since a much larger clone differs from it by one base. V usage is TRBV7-9 and J usage is TRBJ2-7, with TRBD2 identical over 12 bases. Germline CDR1 reads SEHNR; CDR2 reads FQNEAQ (reference sequence). The CDR3 is 15 amino acids. Trimming removed 5 bases from V and 4 bases from J; junction bases left unmatched: 6. Written as DNA, the CDR3 is TGTGCCAGCAGCCACCCGACTAGCGGGGGTTACGAGCAGTACTTC. Its translation is CASSHPTSGGYEQYF.

DNA for the CDR3: TGTGCCAGCAGCTTGTCCCGGGACACCCGCTCCTACAATGAGCAGTTCTTC. Protein: CASSLSRDTRSYNEQFF. The chain joins TRBV5-6 to TRBJ2-1, with a tentative D call TRBD1 (6 bases). Germline values: CDR1 SGHDT, CDR2 YYEEEE. V lost 1 base and J 0 bases, leaving 14 bases between the germline ends. The CDR3 runs 17 residues.

This clonotype was seen only a few times. V gene TRBV4-1 combines with J gene TRBJ2-7; TRBD2 matches at 7 bases. The ends lost 0 bases at V and 0 bases at J; junction bases unmatched: 5. Germline CDR1 and CDR2: MGHRA and YSYEKL. The CDR3 is made up of 16 amino acids. Here the CDR3 DNA reads TGCGCCAGCAGCCAAGAGGGAGGGTTAAGCTCCTACGAGCAGTACTTC. Encoded protein: CASSQEGGLSSYEQYF.

This clonotype was seen just once. A much larger clone sits a single nucleotide away, making a read error possible. The chain is built from TRBV7-9 and TRBJ1-2; D call uncertain. The CDR3 covers 13 residues. Looked up from germline, CDR1 is SEHNR and CDR2 is FQNEAQ (reference sequence). V was clipped by 4 bases and J by 2 bases, with 8 bases between them. This CDR3 reads CASSYTLNYGYTF. The CDR3, as DNA: TGTGCCAGCAGCTACACCCTGAACTATGGCTACACCTTC.

This clonotype was counted between two and nine times. A single base separates this from a much larger clone, so it may be a read error. The chain has TRBV9 and TRBJ2-7; 13 bases are shared with TRBD2. CDR1 and CDR2 from the germline V gene are SGDLS and YYNGEE. The CDR3 contains 15 residues. V lost 7 bases and J lost 9; bases outside the gene matches: 13. For the CDR3, the DNA is TGTGCCAGCGGCGCGGGACTAGCGGGATTGGGCGGGCAGTACTTC. It is translated as CASGAGLAGLGGQYF. Based on the CDR3 plus reference TRBV9 and TRBJ2-7, the full variable domain is DSGVTQTPKHLITATGQRVTLRCSPRSGDLSVYWYQQSLDQGLQFLIQYYNGEERAKGNILERFSAQQFPDLHSELNLSSLELGDSALYFCASGAGLAGLGGQYFGPGTRLTVT.

This clonotype was observed many times. J is TRBJ2-7 and V is TRBV30; TRBD1 aligns across 7 bases. There are 13 residues in the CDR3. Per the germline V gene, CDR1 is GTSNPN and CDR2 is SVGIG (reference sequence). V gave up 3 bases and J gave up 5 bases; unmatched junction bases: 7. Here the CDR3 reads CAWSPDRAHEQYF. For the CDR3, the DNA is TGTGCCTGGAGCCCCGACAGGGCTCACGAGCAGTACTTC.

This clonotype was counted only a few times. J is TRBJ2-1 and V is TRBV3-1, with TRBD2 identical over 8 bases. Trimming took 1 base from V and 5 from J; bases not matched to a gene: 13. There are 18 residues in the CDR3. Germline V gene sequence: CDR1 LGHDT, CDR2 YNNKEL (reference sequence). The DNA for the CDR3 is TGTGCCAGCAGCCAAGGAGGTTTGCGGGAGGACCTCAACAATGAGCAGTTCTTC. Translation: CASSQGGLREDLNNEQFF.

This rearrangement joins TRBV3-1 to TRBJ2-7; D call uncertain. V was cut by 1 base and J by 4 bases, with 17 bases left in between. This CDR3 has 16 residues. The V gene's germline CDR1 is LGHDT and CDR2 YNNKEL (reference sequence). CDR3 region: CASSQGIGPPGYEQYF. In nucleotides, the CDR3 is TGTGCCAGCAGCCAAGGTATTGGGCCTCCGGGTTACGAGCAGTACTTC.